The present T cell receptor beta chain was sequenced within a study of blood T cell repertoires in COVID-19. Looking at the study overall: COVID-19 samples from acute and convalescent phases originated in the United States, Italy and Spain. Nucleic acid was either cDNA or gDNA, and it came from T cells, B-cell-depleted T cells, or PBMCs.

In the authors' workflow: Reference gene primer amplification yielded estimated nucleated cell counts. The method was immunoSEQ multiplex PCR; TCRdb's version includes in-frame clones alone and lacks a portion of them. V, J and clone size reflect that table, while D and trimming were determined from the DNA. The table records roughly 120,000 clones, roughly nine tenths of them present only once. The sample holds one count of this clone. Trimming stripped 3 bases from V and 5 bases from J, with 20 bases between. Germline V CDR1 and CDR2: SGHRS, YFSETQ. The CDR3 runs to 17 residues. This chain links TRBV5-1 with TRBJ1-4; D gene uncertain. Sequenced input: peripheral blood. The receptor comes from a man over 45 with COVID-19, enrolled during active disease. The CDR3 region has the DNA TGCGCCAGCAGCTCGGAGGGTCCGACTGCGCGGAATGAAAAACTGTTTTTT. Residues: CASSSEGPTARNEKLFF.